This T cell receptor (beta chain) derives from a study of blood T cell repertoires in COVID-19. Study background: PBMCs, B-cell-depleted T cells, or T cells were the source of the cDNA or gDNA that made up the material.

Original handling: Amplifying reference gene primers gave estimates of nucleated cell counts. The repertoire was sequenced with immunoSEQ multiplex PCR; TCRdb's copy has only in-frame clones and lacks some. Clone size and the V and J calls come from that table; the DNA yielded D and trimming. This sample has 200,000 to 250,000 clones, with 86% found just once. Concerning this clone: Additional DNA sequences in this sample encode the identical CDR3.

The V gene end was trimmed by 2 bases and the J gene end by 5 bases; junction bases not matched to a gene: 2. The CDR3 length is 14 residues. Per germline, CDR1 MDHEN and CDR2 SYDVKM. Participants had their cohort set by participant-reported clinical history. Recovered status in Cohort 3 required two negative PCRs, clearance, or symptom resolution. This sequence joins TRBV28 and TRBJ1-2; 10 bases match TRBD1. The sample comprised PBMCs or T cells enriched from blood (not recorded which). This sequence originates from a man between 35 and 55 years old who had recovered from COVID-19. CDR3 sequence: CASSLGQGGYGYTF. The DNA of the CDR3 is TGTGCCAGCAGTTTAGGACAGGGGGGTTATGGCTACACCTTC.